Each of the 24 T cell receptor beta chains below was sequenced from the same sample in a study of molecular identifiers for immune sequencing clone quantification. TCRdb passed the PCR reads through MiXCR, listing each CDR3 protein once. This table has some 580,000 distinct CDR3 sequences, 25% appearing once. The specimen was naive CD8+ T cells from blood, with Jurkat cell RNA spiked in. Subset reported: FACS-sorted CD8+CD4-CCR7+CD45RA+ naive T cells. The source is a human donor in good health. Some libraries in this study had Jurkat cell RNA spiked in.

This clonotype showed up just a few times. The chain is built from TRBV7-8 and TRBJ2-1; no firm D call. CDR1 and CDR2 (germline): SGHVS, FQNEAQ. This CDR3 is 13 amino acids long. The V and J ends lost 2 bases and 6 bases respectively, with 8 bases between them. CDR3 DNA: TGTGCCAGCAGCTTAATTCGCGTCAATGAGCAGTTCTTC. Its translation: CASSLIRVNEQFF.

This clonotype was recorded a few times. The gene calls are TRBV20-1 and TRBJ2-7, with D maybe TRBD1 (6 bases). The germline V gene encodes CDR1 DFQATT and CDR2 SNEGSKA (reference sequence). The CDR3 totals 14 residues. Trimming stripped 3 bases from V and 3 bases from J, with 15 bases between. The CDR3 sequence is CSASDRDKVYEQYF. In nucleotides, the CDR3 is TGCAGTGCTAGTGACCGGGACAAGGTCTACGAGCAGTACTTC.

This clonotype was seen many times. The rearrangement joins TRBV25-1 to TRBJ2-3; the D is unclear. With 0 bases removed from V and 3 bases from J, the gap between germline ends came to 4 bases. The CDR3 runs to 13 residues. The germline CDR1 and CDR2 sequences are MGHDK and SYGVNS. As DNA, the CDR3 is TGTGCCAGCAGTGAATACGCGACAGATACGCAGTATTTT. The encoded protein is CASSEYATDTQYF. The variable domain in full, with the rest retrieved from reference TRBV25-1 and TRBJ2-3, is EADIYQTPRYLVIGTGKKITLECSQTMGHDKMYWYQQDPGMELHLIHYSYGVNSTEKGDLSSESTVSRIRTEHFPLTLESARPSHTSQYLCASSEYATDTQYFGPGTRLTVL.

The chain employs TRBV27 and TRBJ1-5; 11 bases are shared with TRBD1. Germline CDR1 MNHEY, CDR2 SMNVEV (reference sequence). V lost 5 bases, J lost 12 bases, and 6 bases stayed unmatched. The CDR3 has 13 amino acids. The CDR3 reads CASSAGQGGFQHF. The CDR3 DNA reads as TGTGCCAGCAGTGCGGGACAGGGGGGATTCCAGCATTTT.

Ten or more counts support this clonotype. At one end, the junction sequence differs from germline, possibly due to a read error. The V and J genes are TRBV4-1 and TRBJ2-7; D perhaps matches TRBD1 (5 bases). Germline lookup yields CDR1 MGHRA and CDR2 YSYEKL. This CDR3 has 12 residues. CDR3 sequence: CASSQVGVEQYF. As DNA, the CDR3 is TGTGCCAGCAGCCAAGTAGGGGTAGAGCAGTACTTC.

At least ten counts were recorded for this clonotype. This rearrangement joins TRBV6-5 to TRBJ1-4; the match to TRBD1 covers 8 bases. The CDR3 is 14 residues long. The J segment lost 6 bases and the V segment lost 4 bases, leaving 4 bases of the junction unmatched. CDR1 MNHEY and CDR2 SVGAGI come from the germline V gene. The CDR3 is CASSSTGDYEKLFF. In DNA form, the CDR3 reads TGTGCCAGCAGTTCGACAGGGGATTATGAAAAACTGTTTTTT.

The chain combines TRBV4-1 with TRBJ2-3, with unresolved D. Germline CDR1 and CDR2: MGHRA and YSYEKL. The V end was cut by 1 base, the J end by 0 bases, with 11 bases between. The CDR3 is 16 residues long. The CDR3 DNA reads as TGCGCCAGCAGCCAAGCGTTCAGGAGTAGCACAGATACGCAGTATTTT. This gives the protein CASSQAFRSSTDTQYF.

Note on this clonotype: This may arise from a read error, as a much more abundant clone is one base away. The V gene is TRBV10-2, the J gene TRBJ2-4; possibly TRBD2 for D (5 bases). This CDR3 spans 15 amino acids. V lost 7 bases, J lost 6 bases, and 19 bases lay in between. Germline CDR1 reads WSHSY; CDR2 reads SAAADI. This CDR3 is CASTSEATSINIQYF. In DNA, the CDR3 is TGCGCCAGCACGTCGGAGGCCACTTCCATAAACATTCAGTACTTC.

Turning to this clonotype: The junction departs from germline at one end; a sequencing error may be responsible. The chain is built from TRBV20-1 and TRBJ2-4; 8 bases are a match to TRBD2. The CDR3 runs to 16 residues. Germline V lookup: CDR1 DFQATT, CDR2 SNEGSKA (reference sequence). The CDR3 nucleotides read TGCAGTGTTAGAGATTTAAAGCGGGAGACCCCAAACATTCAGTACTTC. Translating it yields CSVRDLKRETPNIQYF.

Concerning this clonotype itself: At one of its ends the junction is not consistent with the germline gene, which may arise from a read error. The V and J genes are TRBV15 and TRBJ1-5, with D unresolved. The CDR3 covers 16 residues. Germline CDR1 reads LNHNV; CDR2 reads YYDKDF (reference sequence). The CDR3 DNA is TGTGCCACCAGCAGAGATGTTCTCGCTAGCAATCGGCCCCAGCATTTT. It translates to CATSRDVLASNRPQHF.

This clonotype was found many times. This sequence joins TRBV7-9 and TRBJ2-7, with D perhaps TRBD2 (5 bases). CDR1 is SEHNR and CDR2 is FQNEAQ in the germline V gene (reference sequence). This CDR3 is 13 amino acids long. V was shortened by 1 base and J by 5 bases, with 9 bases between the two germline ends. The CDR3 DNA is TGTGCCAGCAGCTTAGACGGACTGGACGAGCAGTACTTC. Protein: CASSLDGLDEQYF.

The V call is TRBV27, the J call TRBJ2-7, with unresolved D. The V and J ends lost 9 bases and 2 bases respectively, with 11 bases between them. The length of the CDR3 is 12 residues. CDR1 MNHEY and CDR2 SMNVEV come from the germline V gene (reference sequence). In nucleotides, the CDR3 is TGTGCCAGTCAGGCGGACCCCTACGAGCAGTACTTC. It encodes CASQADPYEQYF.

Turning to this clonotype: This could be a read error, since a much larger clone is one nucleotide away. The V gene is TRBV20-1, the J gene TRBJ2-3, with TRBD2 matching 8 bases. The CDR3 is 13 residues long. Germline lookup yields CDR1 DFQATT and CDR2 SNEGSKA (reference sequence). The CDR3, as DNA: TGCAGTGCTACGCCACTAGCGGTTGATACGCAGTGTTTT. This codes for CSATPLAVDTQCF.

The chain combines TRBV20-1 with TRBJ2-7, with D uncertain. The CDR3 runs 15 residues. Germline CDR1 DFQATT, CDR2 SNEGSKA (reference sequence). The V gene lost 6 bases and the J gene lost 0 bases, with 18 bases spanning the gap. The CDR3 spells CSAADLELFSYEQYF. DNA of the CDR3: TGCAGTGCCGCCGACCTTGAGCTATTCTCCTACGAGCAGTACTTC.

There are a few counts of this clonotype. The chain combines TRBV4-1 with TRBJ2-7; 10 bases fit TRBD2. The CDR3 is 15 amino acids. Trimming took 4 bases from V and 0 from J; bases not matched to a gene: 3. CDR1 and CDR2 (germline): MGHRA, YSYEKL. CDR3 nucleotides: TGCGCCAGCAGCCGGCTAGCGGGGGACTCCTACGAGCAGTACTTC. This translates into CASSRLAGDSYEQYF.

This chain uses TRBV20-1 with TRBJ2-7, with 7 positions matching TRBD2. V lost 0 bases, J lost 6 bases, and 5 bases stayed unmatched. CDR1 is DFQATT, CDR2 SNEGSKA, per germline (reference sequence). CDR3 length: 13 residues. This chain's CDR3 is CSAREAAGREQYF. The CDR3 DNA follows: TGCAGTGCTAGAGAGGCAGCGGGACGCGAGCAGTACTTC.

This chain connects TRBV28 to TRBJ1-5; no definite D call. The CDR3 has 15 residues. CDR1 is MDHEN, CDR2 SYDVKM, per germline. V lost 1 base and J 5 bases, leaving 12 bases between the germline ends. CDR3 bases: TGTGCCAGCAGTTTATTGAGTACGGACGATCAGCCCCAGCATTTT. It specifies CASSLLSTDDQPQHF.

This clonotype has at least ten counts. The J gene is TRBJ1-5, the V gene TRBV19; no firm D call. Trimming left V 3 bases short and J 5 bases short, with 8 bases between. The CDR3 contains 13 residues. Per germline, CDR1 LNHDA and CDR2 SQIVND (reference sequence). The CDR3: CASSIDGHQPQHF. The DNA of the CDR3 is TGTGCCAGTAGTATCGACGGCCATCAGCCCCAGCATTTT.

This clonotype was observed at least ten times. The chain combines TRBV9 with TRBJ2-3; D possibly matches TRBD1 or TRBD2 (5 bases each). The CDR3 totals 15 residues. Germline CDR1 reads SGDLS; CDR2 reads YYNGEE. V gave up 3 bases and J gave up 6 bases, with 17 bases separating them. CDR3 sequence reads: CASSADDGREDTQYF. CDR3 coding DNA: TGTGCCAGCAGCGCGGATGATGGCAGGGAGGATACGCAGTATTTT.

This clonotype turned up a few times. This CDR3 is CASSYVRKSGYTF. CDR3 nucleotides: TGTGCCAGCAGTTATGTGCGGAAGAGCGGCTACACCTTC. The chain carries TRBV28 and TRBJ1-2; D not certain. Germline CDR1 MDHEN, CDR2 SYDVKM. The CDR3 extends over 13 amino acids. The V gene lost 4 bases and the J gene lost 8 bases, with 14 bases spanning the gap.

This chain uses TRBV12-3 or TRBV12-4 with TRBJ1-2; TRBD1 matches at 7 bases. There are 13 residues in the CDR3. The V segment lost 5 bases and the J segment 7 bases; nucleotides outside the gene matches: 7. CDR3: CASSKTGFGGYTF. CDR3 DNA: TGTGCCAGCAGTAAGACAGGGTTTGGTGGCTACACCTTC.

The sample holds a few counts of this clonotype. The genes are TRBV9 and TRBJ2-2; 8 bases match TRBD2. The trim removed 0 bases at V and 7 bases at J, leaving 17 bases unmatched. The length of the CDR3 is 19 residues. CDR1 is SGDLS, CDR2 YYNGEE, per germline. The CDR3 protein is CASSVVGVRREDRHGELFF. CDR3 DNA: TGTGCCAGCAGCGTAGTAGGGGTGAGGCGGGAGGACCGGCACGGGGAGCTGTTTTTT.

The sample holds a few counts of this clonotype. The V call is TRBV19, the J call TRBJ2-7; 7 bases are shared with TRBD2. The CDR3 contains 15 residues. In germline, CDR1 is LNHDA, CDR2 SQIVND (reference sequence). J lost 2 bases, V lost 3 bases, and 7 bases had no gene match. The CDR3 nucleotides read TGTGCCAGTAGTATGGGAGCGGGGCACACCTACGAGCAGTACTTC. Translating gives CASSMGAGHTYEQYF.

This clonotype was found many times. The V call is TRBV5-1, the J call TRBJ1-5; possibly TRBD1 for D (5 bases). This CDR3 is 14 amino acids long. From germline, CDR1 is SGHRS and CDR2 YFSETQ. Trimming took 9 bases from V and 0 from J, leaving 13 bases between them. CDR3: CANTRTRSNQPQHF. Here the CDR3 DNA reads TGCGCCAACACACGGACACGTAGCAATCAGCCCCAGCATTTT.